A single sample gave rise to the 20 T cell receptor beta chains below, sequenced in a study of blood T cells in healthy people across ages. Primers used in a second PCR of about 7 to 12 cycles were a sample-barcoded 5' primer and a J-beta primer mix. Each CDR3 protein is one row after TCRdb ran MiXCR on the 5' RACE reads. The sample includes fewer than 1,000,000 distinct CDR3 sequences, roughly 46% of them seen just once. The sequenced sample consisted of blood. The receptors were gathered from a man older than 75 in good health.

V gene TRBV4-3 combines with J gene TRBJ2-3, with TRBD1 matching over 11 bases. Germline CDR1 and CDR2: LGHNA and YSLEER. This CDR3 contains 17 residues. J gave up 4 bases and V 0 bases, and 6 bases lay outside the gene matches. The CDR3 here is CASSQDIRTGGADTQYF. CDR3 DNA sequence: TGCGCCAGCAGCCAAGATATACGGACAGGGGGCGCAGATACGCAGTATTTT.

CDR3 nucleotides: TGCGCCAGCAGCTTGACTAGCAGCCCCTACGAGCAGTACTTC. This encodes CASSLTSSPYEQYF. The chain couples TRBV5-1 to TRBJ2-7; weak D call: TRBD2 (6 bases). Trimming cost V 1 base and J 2 bases, with 10 bases left between them. Germline V gene data show CDR1 as SGHRS and CDR2 as YFSETQ. The CDR3 has 14 residues.

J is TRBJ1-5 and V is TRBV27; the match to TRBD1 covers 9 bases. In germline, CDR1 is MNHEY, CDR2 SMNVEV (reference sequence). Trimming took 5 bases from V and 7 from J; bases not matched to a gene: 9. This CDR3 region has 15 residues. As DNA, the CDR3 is TGTGCCAGCAGTCCGGGACAGGGATTCAGGCAGCCCCAGCATTTT. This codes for CASSPGQGFRQPQHF.

CDR3 in DNA: TGTGCCAGCAGTGATACACCGAGGGGTGAGCAGTTCTTC. Amino acids: CASSDTPRGEQFF. J is TRBJ2-1 and V is TRBV6-1, with D perhaps assigned TRBD1 or TRBD2 (5 bases each). With 3 bases removed from V and 9 bases from J, the gap between germline ends came to 12 bases. This CDR3 comprises 13 residues. Germline CDR1 reads MNHNS; CDR2 reads SASEGT.

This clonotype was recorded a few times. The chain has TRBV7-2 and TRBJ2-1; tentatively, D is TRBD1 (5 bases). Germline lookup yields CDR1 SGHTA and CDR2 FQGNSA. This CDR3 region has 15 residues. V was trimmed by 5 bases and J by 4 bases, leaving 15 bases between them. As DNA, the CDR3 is TGTGCCAGCAGCCTTACAGGATCCCCGTACAATGAGCAGTTCTTC. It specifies CASSLTGSPYNEQFF.

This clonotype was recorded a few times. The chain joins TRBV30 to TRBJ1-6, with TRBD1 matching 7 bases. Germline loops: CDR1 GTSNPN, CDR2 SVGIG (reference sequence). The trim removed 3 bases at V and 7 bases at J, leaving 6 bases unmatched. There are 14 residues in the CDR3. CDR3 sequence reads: CAWRIEQGNSPLHF. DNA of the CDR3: TGTGCCTGGAGGATCGAACAGGGGAATTCACCCCTCCACTTT.

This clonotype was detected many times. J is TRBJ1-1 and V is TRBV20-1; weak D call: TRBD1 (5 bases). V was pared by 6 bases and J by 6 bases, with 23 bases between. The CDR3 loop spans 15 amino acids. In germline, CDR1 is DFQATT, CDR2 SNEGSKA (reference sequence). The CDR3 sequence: CSAGDPSEVFAEAFF. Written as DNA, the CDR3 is TGCAGTGCGGGGGACCCGTCGGAAGTATTCGCTGAAGCTTTCTTT.

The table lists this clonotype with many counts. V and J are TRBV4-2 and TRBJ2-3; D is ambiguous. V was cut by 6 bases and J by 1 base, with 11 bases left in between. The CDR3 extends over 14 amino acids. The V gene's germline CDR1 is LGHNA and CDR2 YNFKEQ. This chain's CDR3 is CASSERPGTDTQYF. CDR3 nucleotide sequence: TGTGCCAGCAGTGAGAGGCCCGGCACAGATACGCAGTATTTT.

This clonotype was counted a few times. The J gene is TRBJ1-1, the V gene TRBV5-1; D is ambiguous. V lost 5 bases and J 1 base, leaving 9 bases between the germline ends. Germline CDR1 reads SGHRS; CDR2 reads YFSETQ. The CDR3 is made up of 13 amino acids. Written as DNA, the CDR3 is TGCGCCAGCAGTCCGGGCGCGAACACTGAAGCTTTCTTT. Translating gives CASSPGANTEAFF.

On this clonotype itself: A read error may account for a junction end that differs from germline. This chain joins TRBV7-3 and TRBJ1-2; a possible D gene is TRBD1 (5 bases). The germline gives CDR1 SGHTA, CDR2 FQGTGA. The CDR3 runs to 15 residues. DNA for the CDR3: TGCGCCAGCAGCTTGGCAAGGGGTGGAGTATACGGCTACACCTTC. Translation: CASSLARGGVYGYTF.

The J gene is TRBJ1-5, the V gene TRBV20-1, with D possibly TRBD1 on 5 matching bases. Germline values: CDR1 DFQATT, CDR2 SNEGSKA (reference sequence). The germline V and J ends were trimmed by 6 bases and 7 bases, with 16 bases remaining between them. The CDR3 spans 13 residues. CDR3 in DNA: TGCAGTGCCAGTGGGACCAATGGGCAGCCCCAGCATTTT. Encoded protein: CSASGTNGQPQHF.

The CDR3 reads CASSLRGPQPQHF. The CDR3 DNA sequence: TGTGCCAGCAGTCTCAGGGGGCCTCAGCCCCAGCATTTT. V gene TRBV28 combines with J gene TRBJ1-5; 8 positions match TRBD1. The CDR3 length is 13 residues. V lost 5 bases, J lost 6 bases, and 3 bases stayed unmatched. Germline V gene data show CDR1 as MDHEN and CDR2 as SYDVKM.

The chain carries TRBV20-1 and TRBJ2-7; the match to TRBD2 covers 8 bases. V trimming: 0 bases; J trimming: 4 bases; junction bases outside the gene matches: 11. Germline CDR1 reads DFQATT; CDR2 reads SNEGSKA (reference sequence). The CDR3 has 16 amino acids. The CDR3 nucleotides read TGCAGTGCTAGAGATAGGGTACTAGCGGTATCATACGAGCAGTACTTC. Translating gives CSARDRVLAVSYEQYF.

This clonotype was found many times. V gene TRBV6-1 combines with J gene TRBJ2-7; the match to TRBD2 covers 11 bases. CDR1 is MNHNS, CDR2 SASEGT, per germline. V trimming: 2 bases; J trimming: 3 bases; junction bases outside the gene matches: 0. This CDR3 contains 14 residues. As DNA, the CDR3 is TGTGCCAGCAGTGAAACTAGCGGGAGCTACGAGCAGTACTTC. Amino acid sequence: CASSETSGSYEQYF.

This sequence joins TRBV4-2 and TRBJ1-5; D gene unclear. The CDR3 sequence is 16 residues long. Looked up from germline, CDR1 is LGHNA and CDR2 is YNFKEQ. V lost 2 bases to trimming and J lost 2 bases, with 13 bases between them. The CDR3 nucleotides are TGTGCCAGCAGCCAATTCGACCCCGAGGGCAATCAGCCCCAGCATTTT. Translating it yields CASSQFDPEGNQPQHF.

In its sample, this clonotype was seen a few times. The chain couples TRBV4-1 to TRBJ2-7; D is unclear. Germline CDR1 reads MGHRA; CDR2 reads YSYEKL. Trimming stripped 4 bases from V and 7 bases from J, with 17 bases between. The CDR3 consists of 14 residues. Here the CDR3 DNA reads TGCGCCAGCAGCCTCGGAGACCGCGTTGGGGAGCAGTACTTC. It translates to CASSLGDRVGEQYF.

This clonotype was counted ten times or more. The chain's CDR3 is CASSQALAGSYEQYF. The CDR3 DNA is TGTGCCAGCAGTCAAGCTCTAGCGGGCTCCTACGAGCAGTACTTC. J is TRBJ2-7 and V is TRBV6-2 or TRBV6-3, with 8 bases aligning to TRBD2. V was pared by 5 bases and J by 0 bases, with 6 bases of the junction left unmatched. In germline, CDR1 is MNHEY, CDR2 SVGEGT. This CDR3 is built from 15 residues.

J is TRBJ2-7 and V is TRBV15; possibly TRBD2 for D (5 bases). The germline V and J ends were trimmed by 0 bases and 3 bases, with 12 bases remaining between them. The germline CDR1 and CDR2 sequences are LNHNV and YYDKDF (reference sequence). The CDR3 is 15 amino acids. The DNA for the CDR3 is TGTGCCACCAGCAGAGAAACTAGTGGCAGCTACGAGCAGTACTTC. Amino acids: CATSRETSGSYEQYF.

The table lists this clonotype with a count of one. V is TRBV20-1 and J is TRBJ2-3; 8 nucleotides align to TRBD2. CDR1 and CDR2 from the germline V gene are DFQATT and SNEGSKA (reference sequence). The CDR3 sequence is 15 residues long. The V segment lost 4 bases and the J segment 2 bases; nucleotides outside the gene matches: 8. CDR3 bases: TGCAGTGCTACTGATATAGCGGGGTCCACAGATACGCAGTATTTT. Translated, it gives CSATDIAGSTDTQYF.

CDR3 protein: CVTSLSTQTDTQYF. The CDR3 DNA sequence: TGTGTCACCTCCCTTTCGACCCAGACAGATACGCAGTATTTT. The chain links TRBV10-3 to TRBJ2-3; D ambiguous. CDR1 and CDR2 (germline): ENHRY, SYGVKD. CDR3 length: 14 amino acids.